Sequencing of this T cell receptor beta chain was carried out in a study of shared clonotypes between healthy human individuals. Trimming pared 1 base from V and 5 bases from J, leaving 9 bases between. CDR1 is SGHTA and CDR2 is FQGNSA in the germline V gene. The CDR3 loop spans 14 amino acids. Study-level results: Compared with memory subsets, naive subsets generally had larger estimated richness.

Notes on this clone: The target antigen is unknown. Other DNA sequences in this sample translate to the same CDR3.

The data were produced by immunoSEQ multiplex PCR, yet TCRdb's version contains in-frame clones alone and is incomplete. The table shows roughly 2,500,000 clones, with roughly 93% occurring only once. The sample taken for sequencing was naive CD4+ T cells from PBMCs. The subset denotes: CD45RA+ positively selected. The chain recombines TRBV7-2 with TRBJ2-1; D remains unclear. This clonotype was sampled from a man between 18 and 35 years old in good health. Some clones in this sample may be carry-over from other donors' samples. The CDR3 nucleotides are TGTGCCAGCAGCTTAGTAGCTGCAAACAATGAGCAGTTCTTC. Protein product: CASSLVAANNEQFF.